The next 8 T cell receptor beta chains were all read from a single sample in a study of OX40 agonist ivuxolimab in advanced cancers. Only in-frame clones appear in the TCRdb table, and some are missing; sequencing was by immunoSEQ multiplex PCR. The data contain 65,000 to 80,000 clones, about 91% of them seen just once; the ten biggest clones take up 13% to 15%. Sequencing was performed on CD4+ or CD8+ T cells sorted from blood, taken in a trial of the OX40 agonist ivuxolimab. The receptors originated from an adult with an advanced solid tumor such as melanoma, head and neck, liver or kidney cancer.

V is TRBV5-4 and J is TRBJ1-1, with D uncertain. V lost 0 bases and J 7 bases, leaving 7 bases between the germline ends. The CDR3 has 12 residues. The germline V gene has CDR1 SGHNT and CDR2 YYREEE (reference sequence). DNA of the CDR3: TGTGCCAGCAGCTTGGGGACGAGTGAAGCTTTCTTT. Its protein is CASSLGTSEAFF. The entire variable domain, with the rest obtained from reference TRBV5-4 and TRBJ1-1, is as follows: ETGVTQSPTHLIKTRGQQVTLRCSSQSGHNTVSWYQQALGQGPQFIFQYYREEENGRGNFPPRFSGLQFPNYSSELNVNALELDDSALYLCASSLGTSEAFFGQGTRLTVV.

The chain uses TRBV10-2 and TRBJ2-7, with D perhaps matching TRBD2 (5 bases). Trimming stripped 2 bases from V and 1 base from J, with 9 bases between. Germline CDR1 WSHSY, CDR2 SAAADI. The CDR3 contains 14 residues. CDR3 DNA sequence: TGCGCCAGCAGTGAGGGAGAGGGTTCCTACGAGCAGTACTTC. Its protein is CASSEGEGSYEQYF.

J is TRBJ1-1 and V is TRBV27; 10 nucleotides agree with TRBD1. Germline loops: CDR1 MNHEY, CDR2 SMNVEV (reference sequence). The CDR3 spans 17 residues. Trimming cost V 8 bases and J 6 bases; bases outside gene matches: 18. CDR3 nucleotide sequence: TGTGCCAGCCCCCTTATGGGACAGGGGAGGGGATTGGCTGAAGCTTTCTTT. Protein sequence: CASPLMGQGRGLAEAFF.

V usage is TRBV29-1 and J usage is TRBJ2-7; TRBD2 agrees at 8 bases. The CDR3 has 13 amino acids. Germline V gene sequence: CDR1 SQVTM, CDR2 ANQGSEA. V dropped 7 bases and J dropped 2; count of bases not matched to a gene: 7. CDR3 sequence: CSARTSSAYEQYF. CDR3 DNA: TGCAGCGCAAGGACTAGCTCTGCCTACGAGCAGTACTTC.

This clone was seen once. The chain employs TRBV4-3 and TRBJ2-4; 8 nucleotides match TRBD1. V was pared by 0 bases and J by 7 bases, with 8 bases of the junction left unmatched. The length of the CDR3 is 16 residues. Germline V gene sequence: CDR1 LGHNA, CDR2 YSLEER. The CDR3 bases are TGCGCCAGCAGCCAAGAGGGGACAGGACTGGAGAACATTCAGTACTTC. Translation: CASSQEGTGLENIQYF.

This chain joins TRBV4-3 and TRBJ2-2, with 8 bases that match TRBD1. From germline, CDR1 is LGHNA and CDR2 YSLEER. The junction had 7 bases not matched to a gene; V was cut back by 4 bases and J by 3 bases. There are 16 residues in the CDR3. DNA of the CDR3: TGCGCCAGCAGCCCGACAGGGGATCCGGACACCGGGGAGCTGTTTTTT. This sequence encodes CASSPTGDPDTGELFF.

DNA for the CDR3: TGTGCCAGCAGCTTAGTTCACAGGGGACTTGATGGCTACACCTTC. Its translation: CASSLVHRGLDGYTF. The chain joins TRBV11-3 to TRBJ1-2; 7 nucleotides agree with TRBD1. The germline CDR1 and CDR2 sequences are SGHNT and YENEEA. This CDR3 has 15 residues. The trim removed 1 base at V and 6 bases at J, leaving 8 bases unmatched.

V and J are TRBV28 and TRBJ2-3; 13 nucleotides line up with TRBD2. V dropped 5 bases and J dropped 5; count of bases not matched to a gene: 7. The CDR3 runs to 16 residues. Germline V gives CDR1 MDHEN, CDR2 SYDVKM. Here the CDR3 DNA reads TGTGCCAGCAGTCTTTTGACTAGCGGGGGGAGAGATACGCAGTATTTT. It encodes CASSLLTSGGRDTQYF.